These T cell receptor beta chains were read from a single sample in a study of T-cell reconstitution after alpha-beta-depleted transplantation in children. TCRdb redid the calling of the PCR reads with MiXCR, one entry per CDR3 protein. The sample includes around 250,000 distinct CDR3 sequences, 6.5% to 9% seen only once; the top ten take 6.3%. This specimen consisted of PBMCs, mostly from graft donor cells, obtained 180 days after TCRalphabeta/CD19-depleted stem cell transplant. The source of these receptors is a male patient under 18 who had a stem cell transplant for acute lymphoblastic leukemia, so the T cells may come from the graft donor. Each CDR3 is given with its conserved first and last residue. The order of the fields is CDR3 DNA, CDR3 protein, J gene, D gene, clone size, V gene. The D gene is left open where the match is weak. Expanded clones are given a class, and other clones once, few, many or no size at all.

CDR3 DNA: TGCGCCAGCAGTTGGGCCGGGACTGAAGCTTTCTTT; CDR3 protein: CASSWAGTEAFF; J gene: TRBJ1-1; D gene: .; clone size: many; V gene: TRBV5-1
CDR3 DNA: TGTGCCAGCAGCTTTCCGCACCCGAACACTGAAGCTTTCTTT; CDR3 protein: CASSFPHPNTEAFF; J gene: TRBJ1-1; D gene: .; clone size: .; V gene: TRBV11-1
CDR3 DNA: TGTGCCAGCAGTCCGCCACTCATGAACACTGAAGCTTTCTTT; CDR3 protein: CASSPPLMNTEAFF; J gene: TRBJ1-1; D gene: .; clone size: many; V gene: TRBV28
CDR3 DNA: TGTGCCAGCAGCTTCTCCCATGAGCAGTTCTTC; CDR3 protein: CASSFSHEQFF; J gene: TRBJ2-1; D gene: .; clone size: many; V gene: TRBV7-2
CDR3 DNA: TGTGCCAGCAGCCGGGGACATTCGAACACTGAAGCTTTCTTT; CDR3 protein: CASSRGHSNTEAFF; J gene: TRBJ1-1; D gene: .; clone size: many; V gene: TRBV7-9
CDR3 DNA: TGCAGTGCTAGGCTCCCTAGCGGGACCGGGGAGCTGTTTTTT; CDR3 protein: CSARLPSGTGELFF; J gene: TRBJ2-2; D gene: TRBD2; clone size: many; V gene: TRBV20-1
CDR3 DNA: TGTGCCAGCACCCCTCGGTGGGCGAACACCGGGGAGCTGTTTTTT; CDR3 protein: CASTPRWANTGELFF; J gene: TRBJ2-2; D gene: .; clone size: many; V gene: TRBV12-3/TRBV12-4
CDR3 DNA: TGCGCCAGCAGCCTCGACGGAGGGCCTCAGCCCCAGCATTTT; CDR3 protein: CASSLDGGPQPQHF; J gene: TRBJ1-5; D gene: .; clone size: many; V gene: TRBV5-1
CDR3 DNA: TGTGCCAGCAGCTATGGACAGCAAAACTATGGCTACACCTTC; CDR3 protein: CASSYGQQNYGYTF; J gene: TRBJ1-2; D gene: .; clone size: many; V gene: TRBV7-9
CDR3 DNA: TGTGCCAGCAGTGAGGGACTAGCCAAAAACATTCAGTACTTC; CDR3 protein: CASSEGLAKNIQYF; J gene: TRBJ2-4; D gene: .; clone size: many; V gene: TRBV6-1
CDR3 DNA: TGCGCCAGCAGCCCCCCGACTAGCGGGAGCACAGATACGCAGTATTTT; CDR3 protein: CASSPPTSGSTDTQYF; J gene: TRBJ2-3; D gene: TRBD2; clone size: many; V gene: TRBV5-1
CDR3 DNA: TGTGCCAGCAGCCACAGGGGGCAGGGAAGGGGTAGAGATGGCTACACCTTC; CDR3 protein: CASSHRGQGRGRDGYTF; J gene: TRBJ1-2; D gene: TRBD1; clone size: many; V gene: TRBV7-8
CDR3 DNA: TGCAGTGCAGAGTGGCTTCCGATAGCCAAAAACATTCAGTACTTC; CDR3 protein: CSAEWLPIAKNIQYF; J gene: TRBJ2-4; D gene: .; clone size: .; V gene: TRBV20-1
CDR3 DNA: TGTGCCACCAGTAGGCGGCCTTCCAGATCACCCCTCCACTTT; CDR3 protein: CATSRRPSRSPLHF; J gene: TRBJ1-6; D gene: .; clone size: many; V gene: TRBV24-1
CDR3 DNA: TGCAGTGCTCGCACCCTGACCCAGTACTTC; CDR3 protein: CSARTLTQYF; J gene: TRBJ2-5; D gene: .; clone size: many; V gene: TRBV20-1
CDR3 DNA: TGTGCCAGCAGCTTCGACAGGGGTAACACTGAAGCTTTCTTT; CDR3 protein: CASSFDRGNTEAFF; J gene: TRBJ1-1; D gene: TRBD1; clone size: many; V gene: TRBV12-3/TRBV12-4
CDR3 DNA: TGTGCCAGCAGCGTAGCGGCTAGCGGTTTTTACGAGCAGTACTTC; CDR3 protein: CASSVAASGFYEQYF; J gene: TRBJ2-7; D gene: TRBD2; clone size: many; V gene: TRBV9
CDR3 DNA: TGTGCCAGCAGCTCTACCGGGACAGCATATAGCAATCAGCCCCAGCATTTT; CDR3 protein: CASSSTGTAYSNQPQHF; J gene: TRBJ1-5; D gene: TRBD1; clone size: many; V gene: TRBV7-2
CDR3 DNA: TGTGCCATCAGTGACCCGGGTGACAGTGAAGCTTTCTTT; CDR3 protein: CAISDPGDSEAFF; J gene: TRBJ1-1; D gene: .; clone size: many; V gene: TRBV10-3
CDR3 DNA: TGTGCCAGCGGTGGGCCGCAGGAGAAGAATTCACCCCTCCACTTT; CDR3 protein: CASGGPQEKNSPLHF; J gene: TRBJ1-6; D gene: .; clone size: many; V gene: TRBV6-1
CDR3 DNA: TGTGCCAGTAGGCCAGCCCGGGACAGGGTGACAGATACGCAGTATTTT; CDR3 protein: CASRPARDRVTDTQYF; J gene: TRBJ2-3; D gene: TRBD1; clone size: .; V gene: TRBV19
CDR3 DNA: TGCAGCGTTAGTATTGCGGGGACAGGGCCTGAAAAACTGTTTTTT; CDR3 protein: CSVSIAGTGPEKLFF; J gene: TRBJ1-4; D gene: TRBD1; clone size: many; V gene: TRBV29-1
CDR3 DNA: TGTGCCAGCAGTTACGGGACAGGCGCAAATCAGCCCCAGCATTTT; CDR3 protein: CASSYGTGANQPQHF; J gene: TRBJ1-5; D gene: TRBD1; clone size: many; V gene: TRBV6-5
CDR3 DNA: TGTGCCAGCTCAATGGGACCTAACACCGGGGAGCTGTTTTTT; CDR3 protein: CASSMGPNTGELFF; J gene: TRBJ2-2; D gene: .; clone size: many; V gene: TRBV18
CDR3 DNA: TGTGCCAGCAGCCTCGAGGGACTCCTCGGGGAGCTGTTTTTT; CDR3 protein: CASSLEGLLGELFF; J gene: TRBJ2-2; D gene: .; clone size: many; V gene: TRBV7-9
CDR3 DNA: TGTGCCATCAGTCCAAGGGGCCAGCTCGACAATGAGCAGTTCTTC; CDR3 protein: CAISPRGQLDNEQFF; J gene: TRBJ2-1; D gene: .; clone size: many; V gene: TRBV10-3
CDR3 DNA: TGCAGCGTGACGGGGCTTCAAGGCCTCTCCTACAATGAGCAGTTCTTC; CDR3 protein: CSVTGLQGLSYNEQFF; J gene: TRBJ2-1; D gene: .; clone size: many; V gene: TRBV29-1
CDR3 DNA: TGTGCCAGCAGCAGGAAGAGGGTGGAGGCAGATACGCAGTATTTT; CDR3 protein: CASSRKRVEADTQYF; J gene: TRBJ2-3; D gene: .; clone size: many; V gene: TRBV7-8
CDR3 DNA: TGTGCCAGCGGAGGCAGGGGGGGGTACTTC; CDR3 protein: CASGGRGGYF; J gene: TRBJ2-7; D gene: .; clone size: .; V gene: TRBV2
CDR3 DNA: TGTGCCAGCAGTTTCTGGACTAGCGGCTACAATGAGCAGTTCTTC; CDR3 protein: CASSFWTSGYNEQFF; J gene: TRBJ2-1; D gene: TRBD2; clone size: many; V gene: TRBV27
CDR3 DNA: TGTGCCAGCAGTTCGACAGGGGGCGCGACAGATACGCAGTATTTT; CDR3 protein: CASSSTGGATDTQYF; J gene: TRBJ2-3; D gene: TRBD1; clone size: few; V gene: TRBV12-3/TRBV12-4
CDR3 DNA: TGCGCCAGCAGCTTGGGGACAGGGAACACTGAAGCTTTCTTT; CDR3 protein: CASSLGTGNTEAFF; J gene: TRBJ1-1; D gene: TRBD1; clone size: many; V gene: TRBV7-6
CDR3 DNA: TGCGCCAGCAGCCCACCCTTTCAACCGGGACAGGGGTACGAGCAGTACTTC; CDR3 protein: CASSPPFQPGQGYEQYF; J gene: TRBJ2-7; D gene: TRBD1; clone size: few; V gene: TRBV5-1
CDR3 DNA: TGTGCCAGCAGCGCCCAACTAGGGCAAGCCAAAAACATTCAGTACTTC; CDR3 protein: CASSAQLGQAKNIQYF; J gene: TRBJ2-4; D gene: .; clone size: many; V gene: TRBV7-3
CDR3 DNA: TGCGCCAGCAGACGACTAGCGGGGGGTCCCCTGTGGGGAAGCATTCAGTACTTC; CDR3 protein: CASRRLAGGPLWGSIQYF; J gene: TRBJ2-4; D gene: TRBD2; clone size: few; V gene: TRBV10-2
CDR3 DNA: TGTGCCACCAGCAGAGATAGAATGTACGAGCAGTACTTC; CDR3 protein: CATSRDRMYEQYF; J gene: TRBJ2-7; D gene: .; clone size: many; V gene: TRBV15
CDR3 DNA: TGTGCCAGCAGTTTAGGAGTAATCAGCAATCAGCCCCAGCATTTT; CDR3 protein: CASSLGVISNQPQHF; J gene: TRBJ1-5; D gene: .; clone size: many; V gene: TRBV28
CDR3 DNA: TGTGCCAGCCGAACCCGCTACGAGCAGTACTTC; CDR3 protein: CASRTRYEQYF; J gene: TRBJ2-7; D gene: .; clone size: many; V gene: TRBV6-2/TRBV6-3
CDR3 DNA: TGTGCCAGCAGCCAAGAAAAGAGCCTGACAGGGGCCACTGAAGCTTTCTTT; CDR3 protein: CASSQEKSLTGATEAFF; J gene: TRBJ1-1; D gene: TRBD1; clone size: many; V gene: TRBV3-1
CDR3 DNA: TGTGCCAGCATACTAGCGGGGGGCGGAGGTACGCAGTATTTT; CDR3 protein: CASILAGGGGTQYF; J gene: TRBJ2-3; D gene: TRBD2; clone size: few; V gene: TRBV6-2/TRBV6-3
CDR3 DNA: TGTGCCAGCAGCCCTAATCAAGAGACCCAGTACTTC; CDR3 protein: CASSPNQETQYF; J gene: TRBJ2-5; D gene: .; clone size: many; V gene: TRBV9
CDR3 DNA: TGCAGCGTTAGACGGGGGCCCGCCCAAGAGACCCAGTACTTC; CDR3 protein: CSVRRGPAQETQYF; J gene: TRBJ2-5; D gene: .; clone size: many; V gene: TRBV29-1
CDR3 DNA: TGCAGCGTTGAAGATGAGGGAAAGGGTAGCACAGATACGCAGTATTTT; CDR3 protein: CSVEDEGKGSTDTQYF; J gene: TRBJ2-3; D gene: .; clone size: many; V gene: TRBV29-1
CDR3 DNA: TGCGCCAGCAGCTTCAGGGGAAGGGGGAACCCTGAAGCTTTCTTT; CDR3 protein: CASSFRGRGNPEAFF; J gene: TRBJ1-1; D gene: .; clone size: many; V gene: TRBV5-1
CDR3 DNA: TGTGCCAGCAGCCCGCTTGAAGACAGGGGAGGAGGCTACACCTTC; CDR3 protein: CASSPLEDRGGGYTF; J gene: TRBJ1-2; D gene: TRBD1; clone size: many; V gene: TRBV14
CDR3 DNA: TGTGCCAGCAGCCGACCGGGGACAGGGGAGTATGGCTACACCTTC; CDR3 protein: CASSRPGTGEYGYTF; J gene: TRBJ1-2; D gene: TRBD1; clone size: many; V gene: TRBV6-2/TRBV6-3
CDR3 DNA: TGTGCCAGCAGCCAAGAAGGAGCGGGAGTGAATGAGCAGTTCTTC; CDR3 protein: CASSQEGAGVNEQFF; J gene: TRBJ2-1; D gene: TRBD2; clone size: many; V gene: TRBV14
CDR3 DNA: TGTGCTAGTGGTTTGCGTCCCCCGGGACAGGGGAACACCGGGGAGCTGTTTTTT; CDR3 protein: CASGLRPPGQGNTGELFF; J gene: TRBJ2-2; D gene: TRBD1; clone size: many; V gene: TRBV12-5
CDR3 DNA: TGTGCCAGCACCCAAACGGGGTTCTATGGCTACACCTTC; CDR3 protein: CASTQTGFYGYTF; J gene: TRBJ1-2; D gene: .; clone size: many; V gene: TRBV7-2
CDR3 DNA: TGTGCCAGCAGCTTAGACGGGAGGAGGCCCAAAAACATTCAGTACTTC; CDR3 protein: CASSLDGRRPKNIQYF; J gene: TRBJ2-4; D gene: TRBD2; clone size: many; V gene: TRBV11-2
CDR3 DNA: TGTGCCAGCAGCCAAGATCCCCTAGCGGGAGTTCTCTACGAGCAGTACTTC; CDR3 protein: CASSQDPLAGVLYEQYF; J gene: TRBJ2-7; D gene: TRBD2; clone size: many; V gene: TRBV3-1
CDR3 DNA: TGCAGTGCCAAACCTCGACAGGGAAATAATTCACCCCTCCACTTT; CDR3 protein: CSAKPRQGNNSPLHF; J gene: TRBJ1-6; D gene: TRBD1; clone size: few; V gene: TRBV20-1